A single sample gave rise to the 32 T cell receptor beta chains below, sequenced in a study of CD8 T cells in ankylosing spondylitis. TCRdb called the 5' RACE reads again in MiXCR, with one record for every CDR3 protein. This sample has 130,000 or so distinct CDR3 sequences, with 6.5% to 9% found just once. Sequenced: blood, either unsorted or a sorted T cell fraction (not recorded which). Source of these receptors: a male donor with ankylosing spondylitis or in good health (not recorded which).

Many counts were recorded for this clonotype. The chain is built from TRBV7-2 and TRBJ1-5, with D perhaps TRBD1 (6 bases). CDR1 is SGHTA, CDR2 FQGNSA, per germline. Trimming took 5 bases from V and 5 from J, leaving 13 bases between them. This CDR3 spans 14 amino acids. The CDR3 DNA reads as TGTGCCAGCAGCCCCGGGACACGGGATCAGCCCCAGCATTTT. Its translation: CASSPGTRDQPQHF.

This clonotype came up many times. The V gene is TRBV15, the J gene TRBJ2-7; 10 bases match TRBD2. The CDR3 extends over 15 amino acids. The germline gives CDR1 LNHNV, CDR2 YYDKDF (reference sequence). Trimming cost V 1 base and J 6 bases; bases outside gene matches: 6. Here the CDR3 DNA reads TGTGCCACCAGCAGAGGTTTAGCGGGAGGACGCGAGCAGTACTTC. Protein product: CATSRGLAGGREQYF.

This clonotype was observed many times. CDR3: CASSQGLMGTYNEQFF. The CDR3 DNA reads as TGTGCCAGCAGCCAAGGACTGATGGGGACCTACAATGAGCAGTTCTTC. This rearrangement joins TRBV4-2 to TRBJ2-1, with unresolved D. CDR1 and CDR2 (germline): LGHNA, YNFKEQ. The V end lost 1 base, the J end lost 2 bases, and 12 bases lay between the germline ends. This CDR3 is built from 16 residues.

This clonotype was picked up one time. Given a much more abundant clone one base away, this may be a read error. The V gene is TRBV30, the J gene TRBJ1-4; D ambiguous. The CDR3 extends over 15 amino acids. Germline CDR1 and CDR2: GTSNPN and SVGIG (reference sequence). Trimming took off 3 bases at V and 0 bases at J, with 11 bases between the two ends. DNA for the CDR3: TGTGCCTGGAGAGGCGGGATAGCAACTAATGAAAAACTGTTTTTT. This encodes CAWRGGIATNEKLFF.

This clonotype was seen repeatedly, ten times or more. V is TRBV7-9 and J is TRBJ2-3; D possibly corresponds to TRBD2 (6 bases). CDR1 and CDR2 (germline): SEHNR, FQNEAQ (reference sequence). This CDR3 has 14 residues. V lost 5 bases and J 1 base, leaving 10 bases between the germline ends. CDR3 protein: CASSQRARTDTQYF. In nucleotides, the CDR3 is TGTGCCAGCAGCCAGCGGGCGCGCACAGATACGCAGTATTTT.

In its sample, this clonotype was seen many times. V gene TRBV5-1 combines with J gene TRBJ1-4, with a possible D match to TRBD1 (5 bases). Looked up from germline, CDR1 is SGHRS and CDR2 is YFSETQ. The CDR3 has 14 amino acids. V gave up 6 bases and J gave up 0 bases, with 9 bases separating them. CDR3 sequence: CASTRTSTNEKLFF. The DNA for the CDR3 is TGCGCCAGCACTAGGACATCAACTAATGAAAAACTGTTTTTT.

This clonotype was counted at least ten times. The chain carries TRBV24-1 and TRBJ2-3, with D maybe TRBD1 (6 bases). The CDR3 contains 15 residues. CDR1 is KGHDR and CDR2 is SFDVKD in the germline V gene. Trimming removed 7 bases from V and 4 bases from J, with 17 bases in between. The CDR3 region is CATSPRDTIPDTQYF. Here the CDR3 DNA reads TGTGCCACCAGCCCCCGGGACACCATCCCAGATACGCAGTATTTT.

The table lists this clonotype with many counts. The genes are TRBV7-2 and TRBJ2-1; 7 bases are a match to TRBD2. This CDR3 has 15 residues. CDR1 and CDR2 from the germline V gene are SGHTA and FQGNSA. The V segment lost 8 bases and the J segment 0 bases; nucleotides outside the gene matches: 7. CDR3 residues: CASLTSAYSYNEQFF. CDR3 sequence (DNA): TGTGCCAGCCTTACTAGCGCGTACTCCTACAATGAGCAGTTCTTC. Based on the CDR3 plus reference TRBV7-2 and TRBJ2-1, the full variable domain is GAGVSQSPSNKVTEKGKDVELRCDPISGHTALYWYRQSLGQGLEFLIYFQGNSAPDKSGLPSDRFSAERTGGSVSTLTIQRTQQEDSAVYLCASLTSAYSYNEQFFGPGTRLTVL.

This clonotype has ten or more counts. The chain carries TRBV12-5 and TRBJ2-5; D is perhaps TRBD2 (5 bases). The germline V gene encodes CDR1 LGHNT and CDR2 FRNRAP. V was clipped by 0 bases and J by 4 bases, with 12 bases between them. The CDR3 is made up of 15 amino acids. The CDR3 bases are TGTGCTAGTGGTTTGGTACAAAGGGAGCGAGAGACCCAGTACTTC. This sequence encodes CASGLVQRERETQYF. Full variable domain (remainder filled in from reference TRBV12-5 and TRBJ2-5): DARVTQTPRHKVTEMGQEVTMRCQPILGHNTVFWYRQTMMQGLELLAYFRNRAPLDDSGMPKDRFSAEMPDATLATLKIQPSEPRDSAVYFCASGLVQRERETQYFGPGTRLLVL.

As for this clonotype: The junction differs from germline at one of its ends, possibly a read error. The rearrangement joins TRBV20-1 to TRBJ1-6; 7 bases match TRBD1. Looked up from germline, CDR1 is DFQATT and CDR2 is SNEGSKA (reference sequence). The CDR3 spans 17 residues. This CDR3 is CCARDGGRGQNNSPLHF. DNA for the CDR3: TGCTGTGCTAGAGATGGTGGGAGGGGACAGAATAATTCACCCCTCCACTTT.

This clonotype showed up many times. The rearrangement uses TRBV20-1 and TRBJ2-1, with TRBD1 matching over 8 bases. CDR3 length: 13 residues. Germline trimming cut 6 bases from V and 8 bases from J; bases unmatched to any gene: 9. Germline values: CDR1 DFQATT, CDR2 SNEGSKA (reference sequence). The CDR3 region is CSARQGLSDEQFF. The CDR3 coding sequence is TGCAGTGCGCGACAGGGGTTGTCGGATGAGCAGTTCTTC.

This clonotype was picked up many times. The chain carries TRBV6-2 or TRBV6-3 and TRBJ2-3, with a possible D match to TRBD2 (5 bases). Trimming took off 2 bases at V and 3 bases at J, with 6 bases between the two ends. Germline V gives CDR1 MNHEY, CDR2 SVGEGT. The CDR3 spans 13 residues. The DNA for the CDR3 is TGTGCCAGCAGTTACAGGGAGACAGATACGCAGTATTTT. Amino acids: CASSYRETDTQYF.

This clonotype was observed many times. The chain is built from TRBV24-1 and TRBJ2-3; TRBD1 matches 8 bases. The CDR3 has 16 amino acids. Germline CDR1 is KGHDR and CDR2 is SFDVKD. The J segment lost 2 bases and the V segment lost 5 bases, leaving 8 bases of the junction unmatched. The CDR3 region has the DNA TGTGCCACCAGTGTCCAGACAGGGGCCTTCACAGATACGCAGTATTTT. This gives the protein CATSVQTGAFTDTQYF.

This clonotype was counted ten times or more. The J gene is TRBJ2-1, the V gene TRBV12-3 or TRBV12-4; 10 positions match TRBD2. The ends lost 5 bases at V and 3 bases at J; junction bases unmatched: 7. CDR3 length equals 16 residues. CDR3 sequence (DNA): TGTGCCAGCAGTCCCCGGACTAGCGGATTCTACAATGAGCAGTTCTTC. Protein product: CASSPRTSGFYNEQFF.

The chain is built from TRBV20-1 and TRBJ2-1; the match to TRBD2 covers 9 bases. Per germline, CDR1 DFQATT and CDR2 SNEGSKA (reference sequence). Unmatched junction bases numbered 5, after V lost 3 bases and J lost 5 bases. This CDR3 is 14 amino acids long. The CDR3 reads CSASRTSAHNEQFF. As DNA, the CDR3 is TGCAGTGCTAGTAGGACTAGCGCCCACAATGAGCAGTTCTTC.

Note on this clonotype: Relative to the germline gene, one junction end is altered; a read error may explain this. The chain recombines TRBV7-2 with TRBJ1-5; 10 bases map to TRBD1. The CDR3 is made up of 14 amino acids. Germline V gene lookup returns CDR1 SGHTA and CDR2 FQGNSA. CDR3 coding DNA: TGTGCCAACAGCTCTAGACAGGGGGCTCAGCCCCAGCATTTT. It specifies CANSSRQGAQPQHF.

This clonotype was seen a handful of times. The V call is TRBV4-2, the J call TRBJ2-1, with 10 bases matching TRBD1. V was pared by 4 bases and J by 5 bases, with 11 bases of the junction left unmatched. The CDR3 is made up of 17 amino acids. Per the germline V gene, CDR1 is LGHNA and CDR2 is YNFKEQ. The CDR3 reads CASSPGLTGGYDNEQFF. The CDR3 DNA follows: TGTGCCAGCAGCCCCGGGCTGACAGGGGGCTACGACAATGAGCAGTTCTTC.

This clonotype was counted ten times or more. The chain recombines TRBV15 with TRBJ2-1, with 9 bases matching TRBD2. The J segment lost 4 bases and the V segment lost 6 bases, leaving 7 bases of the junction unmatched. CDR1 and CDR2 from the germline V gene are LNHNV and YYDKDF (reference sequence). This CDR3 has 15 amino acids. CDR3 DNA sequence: TGTGCCACCAGGGAAGGACTAGCGTATTACAATGAGCAGTTCTTC. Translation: CATREGLAYYNEQFF.

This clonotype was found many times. Written as DNA, the CDR3 is TGTGCCAGCAGCTTAGGAAACCCCCTTGGGAATGAGCAGTTCTTC. This gives the protein CASSLGNPLGNEQFF. This chain links TRBV7-8 with TRBJ2-1; unclear D gene. V lost 1 base to trimming and J lost 7 bases, with 14 bases between them. The CDR3 totals 15 residues. CDR1 is SGHVS and CDR2 is FQNEAQ in the germline V gene.

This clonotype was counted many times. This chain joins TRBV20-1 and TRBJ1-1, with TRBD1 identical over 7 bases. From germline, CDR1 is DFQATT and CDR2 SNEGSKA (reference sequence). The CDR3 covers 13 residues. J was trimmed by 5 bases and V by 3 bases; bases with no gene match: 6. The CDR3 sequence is CSARTGRGTEAFF. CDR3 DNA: TGCAGTGCTAGGACAGGGAGGGGGACTGAAGCTTTCTTT.

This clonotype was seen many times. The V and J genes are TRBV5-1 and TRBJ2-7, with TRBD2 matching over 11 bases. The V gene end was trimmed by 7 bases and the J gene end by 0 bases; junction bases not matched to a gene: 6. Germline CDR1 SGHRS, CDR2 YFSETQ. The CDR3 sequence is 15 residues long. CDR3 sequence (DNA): TGCGCCAGCGCGACTAGCGGGATGAGCTCCTACGAGCAGTACTTC. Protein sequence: CASATSGMSSYEQYF.

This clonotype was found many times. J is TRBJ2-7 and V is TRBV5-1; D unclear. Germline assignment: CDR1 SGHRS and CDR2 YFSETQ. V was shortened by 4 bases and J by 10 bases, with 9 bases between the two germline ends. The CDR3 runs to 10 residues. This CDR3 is CASSAAEQYF. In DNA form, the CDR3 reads TGCGCCAGCAGCGCAGCCGAACAGTACTTC.

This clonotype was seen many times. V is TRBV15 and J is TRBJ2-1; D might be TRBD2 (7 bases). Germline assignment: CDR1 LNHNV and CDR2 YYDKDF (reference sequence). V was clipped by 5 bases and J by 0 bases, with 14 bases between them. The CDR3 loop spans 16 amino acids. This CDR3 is CATSGGGGLSYNEQFF. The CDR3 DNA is TGTGCCACCAGCGGAGGGGGGGGACTCTCCTACAATGAGCAGTTCTTC.

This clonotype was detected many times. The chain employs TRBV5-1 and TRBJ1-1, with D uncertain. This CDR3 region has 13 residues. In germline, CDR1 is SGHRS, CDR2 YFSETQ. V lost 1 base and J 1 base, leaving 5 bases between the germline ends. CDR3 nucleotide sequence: TGCGCCAGCAGCTTGAACTGGAACACTGAAGCTTTCTTT. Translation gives CASSLNWNTEAFF.

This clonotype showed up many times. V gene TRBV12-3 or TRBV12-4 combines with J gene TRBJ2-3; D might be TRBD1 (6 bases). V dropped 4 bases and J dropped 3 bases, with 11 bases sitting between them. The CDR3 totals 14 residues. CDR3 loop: CASSSPRGTDTQYF. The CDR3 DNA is TGTGCCAGCAGTTCCCCCAGGGGAACAGATACGCAGTATTTT.

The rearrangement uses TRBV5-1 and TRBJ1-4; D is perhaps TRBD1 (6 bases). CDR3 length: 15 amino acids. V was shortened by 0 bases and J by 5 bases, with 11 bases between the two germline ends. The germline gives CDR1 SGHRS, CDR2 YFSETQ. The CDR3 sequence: CASSLGQAGNEKLFF. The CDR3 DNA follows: TGCGCCAGCAGCTTGGGACAGGCGGGGAATGAAAAACTGTTTTTT.

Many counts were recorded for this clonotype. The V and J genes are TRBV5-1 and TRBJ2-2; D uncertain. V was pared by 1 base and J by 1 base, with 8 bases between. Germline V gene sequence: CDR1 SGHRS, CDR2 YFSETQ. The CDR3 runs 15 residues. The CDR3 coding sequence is TGCGCCAGCAGCTTGTCGGGTCAGAACACCGGGGAGCTGTTTTTT. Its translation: CASSLSGQNTGELFF.

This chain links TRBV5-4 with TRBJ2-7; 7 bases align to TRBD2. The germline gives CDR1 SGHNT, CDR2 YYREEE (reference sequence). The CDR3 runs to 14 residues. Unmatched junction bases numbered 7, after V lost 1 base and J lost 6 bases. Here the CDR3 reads CASSLRGGIGEQYF. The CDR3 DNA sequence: TGTGCCAGCAGCTTGCGGGGAGGGATTGGCGAGCAGTACTTC. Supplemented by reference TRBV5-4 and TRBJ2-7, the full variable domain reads ETGVTQSPTHLIKTRGQQVTLRCSSQSGHNTVSWYQQALGQGPQFIFQYYREEENGRGNFPPRFSGLQFPNYSSELNVNALELDDSALYLCASSLRGGIGEQYFGPGTRLTVT.

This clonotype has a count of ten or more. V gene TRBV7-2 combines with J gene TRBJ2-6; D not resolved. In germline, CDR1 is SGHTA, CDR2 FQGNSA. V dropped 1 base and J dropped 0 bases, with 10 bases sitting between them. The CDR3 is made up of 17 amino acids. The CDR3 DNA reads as TGTGCCAGCAGCTTAGTCCAGAGAAACTCTGGGGCCAACGTCCTGACTTTC. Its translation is CASSLVQRNSGANVLTF.

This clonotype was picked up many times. Here the CDR3 reads CASSRGQGLQETQYF. CDR3 DNA sequence: TGTGCCAGCAGTCGTGGACAGGGGCTACAGGAGACCCAGTACTTC. The chain is built from TRBV28 and TRBJ2-5, with 9 bases identical to TRBD1. The germline V gene has CDR1 MDHEN and CDR2 SYDVKM. The CDR3 runs to 15 residues. After removal of 5 bases from V and 5 bases from J, the junction contained 9 bases not matched to a gene. Supplemented by reference TRBV28 and TRBJ2-5, the full variable domain reads DVKVTQSSRYLVKRTGEKVFLECVQDMDHENMFWYRQDPGLGLRLIYFSYDVKMKEKGDIPEGYSVSREKKERFSLILESASTNQTSMYLCASSRGQGLQETQYFGPGTRLLVL.

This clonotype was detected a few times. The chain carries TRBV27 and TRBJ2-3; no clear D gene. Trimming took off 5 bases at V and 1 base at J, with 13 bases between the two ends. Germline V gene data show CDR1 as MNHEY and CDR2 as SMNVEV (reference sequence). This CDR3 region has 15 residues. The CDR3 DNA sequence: TGTGCCAGCAGTCTAGACCTCGGCGGCACAGATACGCAGTATTTT. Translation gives CASSLDLGGTDTQYF.

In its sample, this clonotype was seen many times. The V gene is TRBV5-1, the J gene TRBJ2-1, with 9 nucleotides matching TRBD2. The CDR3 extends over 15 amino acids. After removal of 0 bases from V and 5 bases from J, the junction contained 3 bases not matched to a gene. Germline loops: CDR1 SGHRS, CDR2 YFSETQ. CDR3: CASSLEREDHNEQFF. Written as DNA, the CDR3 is TGCGCCAGCAGCTTGGAGCGGGAGGACCACAATGAGCAGTTCTTC. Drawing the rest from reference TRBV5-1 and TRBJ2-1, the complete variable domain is KAGVTQTPRYLIKTRGQQVTLSCSPISGHRSVSWYQQTPGQGLQFLFEYFSETQRNKGNFPGRFSGRQFSNSRSEMNVSTLELGDSALYLCASSLEREDHNEQFFGPGTRLTVL.